This T cell receptor (beta chain) was sequenced in a study of blood T cell repertoires in COVID-19 (dated by TCRdb to the early 2020s). For the study in its entirety: The collaborator samples originated in the United States, Italy and Spain and spanned the acute and convalescent phases of COVID-19. The repertoires were released in a freely available public database intended as a resource for research on the immune response to SARS-CoV-2. The samples were drawn from the first 160 participants of the ongoing ImmuneRACE study and from 1,254 subjects provided by 6 global collaborators. Nearly every sample came with metadata listing a de-identified subject ID, COVID-19 status, age in years and sex. Where available, HLA class I and class II types were obtained from metadata supplied by the sample provider rather than from assay-based typing. The material from the prospective study consisted of cDNA or gDNA derived from T cells, B-cell-depleted T cells, or PBMCs. Deeply sampled blood TCRbeta repertoires from subjects exposed to, actively infected with, or recovered from COVID-19 were included in the dataset.

Points the paper makes about the study in general: The quantity of clinical and demographic metadata differed by source and by participant and was supplied without curation.

TCRbeta CDR3 regions were amplified from genomic DNA using the immunoSEQ Assay, a bias-controlled multiplex PCR. In the authors' own workflow: Nucleated cell counts per sample were estimated from amplification of reference gene primers within the assay. To quantify the absolute abundance of each unique TCRbeta CDR3 rearrangement, sequence reads were collapsed and filtered. Productive Simpson clonality was computed per sample as the square root of Simpson's diversity index over productive rearrangements. Held by TCRdb, this immuneACCESS table contains in-frame sequences only and omits some clones. Under half of the omission traces to an unresolved V gene where checked; the cause of the rest is unknown. Clone size and the V and J calls come from that table; the DNA yielded D and trimming. This sample has about 98,000 clones in its table, and roughly 87% of those were observed once. In total, the top ten clones hold 15% to 20% of the sample.

Points on this clone: It has no known antigen specificity. No per-base quality is available; no much larger clone lies one base away.

Whole blood was collected in K2EDTA tubes by collaborating institutions according to the institutions' own protocols. For TCRbeta analysis, collaborator samples were shipped as frozen whole blood, as isolated PBMCs, or as DNA extracted from either sample type. The sample consisted of peripheral blood. This TCR derives from an older man with acute or convalescent COVID-19.

The encoded CDR3 is CASSPGGTGYQPQHF. The DNA sequence is given as TGTGCCAGCAGTCCCGGTGGGACAGGGTATCAGCCCCAGCATTTT. The chain was built from TRBV6-2 or TRBV6-3 and TRBJ1-5, and 9 junctional nucleotides match TRBD1. From a lookup of the germline V gene, CDR1 and CDR2 are MNHEY and SVGEGT. V is pruned by 5 bases and J by 5 bases, leaving 7 bases of the junction without a gene match. The CDR3 contains 15 residues, cysteine and phenylalanine counted. Just the 45-base CDR3 DNA is kept, in frame starting at base 1.